The 8 T cell receptor beta chains listed next were all sequenced from one sample in a study of human T cells and chemical hapten exposure. Sample time point: patch test 1, 2 weeks after DPC sensitization. Noted treatment: therapeutic diphenylcyclopropenone sensitization with weekly scalp DPC. MiXCR was run by TCRdb on the RACE reads, yielding one entry per CDR3 protein. This table holds about 90,000 distinct CDR3 sequences, over 9.5% found once. Sequencing used whole blood, obtained in connection with sensitization to the hapten diphenylcyclopropenone (DPC). Source of these receptors: a man aged 40-49 years with alopecia areata. Some clones in this sample may be carry-over from other donors' samples.

This clonotype was observed a handful of times. J is TRBJ2-7 and V is TRBV12-3 or TRBV12-4; D is possibly TRBD1 or TRBD2 (5 bases each). The CDR3 is made up of 12 amino acids. Trimming removed 2 bases at V and 6 bases at J, with 8 bases between. The CDR3 spells CASSLRGVEQYF. The CDR3 bases are TGTGCCAGCAGTTTACGAGGGGTCGAGCAGTACTTC.

This clonotype was recorded many times. The gene calls are TRBV5-6 and TRBJ1-5; D is ambiguous. From germline, CDR1 is SGHDT and CDR2 YYEEEE. CDR3 length: 14 amino acids. Trimming cost V 2 bases and J 3 bases, with 9 bases left between them. CDR3 sequence reads: CASSFFGDNQPQHF. The CDR3 DNA is TGTGCCAGCAGCTTCTTCGGGGACAATCAGCCCCAGCATTTT.

This chain joins TRBV7-2 and TRBJ2-7; D perhaps matches TRBD2 (6 bases). Trimming took 2 bases from V and 6 from J, leaving 11 bases between them. Germline V gene data show CDR1 as SGHTA and CDR2 as FQGNSA. The CDR3 runs 13 residues. The chain's CDR3 is CASSLFGSAEQYV. The CDR3 DNA reads TGTGCCAGCAGCTTATTCGGGAGTGCCGAGCAGTACGTC.

V usage is TRBV7-2 and J usage is TRBJ2-3; D gene ambiguous. The CDR3 loop spans 12 amino acids. Germline V gene lookup returns CDR1 SGHTA and CDR2 FQGNSA. V lost 5 bases and J lost 5, with 8 bases in between. This CDR3 reads CASSRNGDTQYF. CDR3 bases: TGTGCCAGCAGCCGAAACGGAGATACGCAGTATTTT.

This clonotype was counted ten times or more. This chain links TRBV6-2 or TRBV6-3 with TRBJ2-1, with unresolved D. Trimming left V 2 bases short and J 10 bases short, with 9 bases between. The CDR3 sequence is 12 residues long. CDR1 and CDR2 (germline): MNHEY, SVGEGT. CDR3 DNA: TGTGCCAGCAGTTACCCGGCCGTAGAGCAGTTCTTC. Residues: CASSYPAVEQFF.

The CDR3 nucleotides are TGTGCCAGCAGCCCCGGGGACAGGGGGAAGAACACTGAAGCTTTCTTT. Residues: CASSPGDRGKNTEAFF. The V gene is TRBV7-9, the J gene TRBJ1-1; 11 bases are a match to TRBD1. In germline, CDR1 is SEHNR, CDR2 FQNEAQ (reference sequence). V lost 5 bases to trimming and J lost 1 base; unmatched junction nucleotides: 6. CDR3 length: 16 residues.

The J gene is TRBJ2-2, the V gene TRBV7-8, with TRBD1 identical over 7 bases. Germline V gene data show CDR1 as SGHVS and CDR2 as FQNEAQ. After removal of 0 bases from V and 2 bases from J, the junction contained 6 bases not matched to a gene. CDR3 length equals 17 residues. CDR3 bases: TGTGCCAGCAGCTTAGCGGGGGACAGCTTAAACACCGGGGAGCTGTTTTTT. Residues: CASSLAGDSLNTGELFF.

This clonotype was seen a few times. The CDR3, as DNA: TGTGCCAGCAGTTTATTGGCAGGTGGAGGAAGCAATCAGCCCCAGCATTTT. Amino acids: CASSLLAGGGSNQPQHF. V usage is TRBV27 and J usage is TRBJ1-5; no reliable D call. Germline lookup yields CDR1 MNHEY and CDR2 SMNVEV (reference sequence). V was pared by 1 base and J by 1 base, with 14 bases between. There are 17 residues in the CDR3.